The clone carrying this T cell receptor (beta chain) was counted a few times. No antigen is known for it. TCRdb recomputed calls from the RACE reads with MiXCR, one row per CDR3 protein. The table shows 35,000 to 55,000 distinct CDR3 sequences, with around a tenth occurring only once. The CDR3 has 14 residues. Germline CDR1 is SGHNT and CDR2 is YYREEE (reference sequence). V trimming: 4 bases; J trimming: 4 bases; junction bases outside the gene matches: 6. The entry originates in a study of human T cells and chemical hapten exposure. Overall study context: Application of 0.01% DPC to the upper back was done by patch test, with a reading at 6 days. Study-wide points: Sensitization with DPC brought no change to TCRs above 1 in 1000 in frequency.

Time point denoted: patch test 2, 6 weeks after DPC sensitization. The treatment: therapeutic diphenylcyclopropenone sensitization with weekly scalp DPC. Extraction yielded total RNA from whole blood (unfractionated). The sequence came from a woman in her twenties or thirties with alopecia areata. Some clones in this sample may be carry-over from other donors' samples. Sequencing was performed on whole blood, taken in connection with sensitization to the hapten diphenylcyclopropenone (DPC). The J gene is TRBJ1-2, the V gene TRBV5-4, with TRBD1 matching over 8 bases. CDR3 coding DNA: TGTGCCAGCAGCCCCGGACAGGGTTCCTATGGCTACACCTTC. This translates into CASSPGQGSYGYTF. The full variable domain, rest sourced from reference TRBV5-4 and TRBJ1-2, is ETGVTQSPTHLIKTRGQQVTLRCSSQSGHNTVSWYQQALGQGPQFIFQYYREEENGRGNFPPRFSGLQFPNYSSELNVNALELDDSALYLCASSPGQGSYGYTFGSGTRLTVV.